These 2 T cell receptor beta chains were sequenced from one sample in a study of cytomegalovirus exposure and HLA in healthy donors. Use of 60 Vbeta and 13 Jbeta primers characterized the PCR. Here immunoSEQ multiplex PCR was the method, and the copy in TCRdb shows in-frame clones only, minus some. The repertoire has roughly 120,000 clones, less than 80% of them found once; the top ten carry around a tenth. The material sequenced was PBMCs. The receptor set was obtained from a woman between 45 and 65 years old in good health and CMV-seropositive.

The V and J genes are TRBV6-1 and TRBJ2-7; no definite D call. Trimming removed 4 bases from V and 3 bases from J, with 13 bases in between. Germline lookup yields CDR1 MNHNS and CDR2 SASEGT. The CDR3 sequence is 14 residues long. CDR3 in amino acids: CASSADRVYYEQYF. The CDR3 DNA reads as TGTGCCAGCAGTGCCGACCGGGTTTACTACGAGCAGTACTTC.

The CDR3 here is CASTLGGSADTQYF. The CDR3 region has the DNA TGTGCCAGTACCCTGGGCGGGAGCGCAGATACGCAGTATTTT. V is TRBV19 and J is TRBJ2-3; 7 bases match TRBD2. In germline, CDR1 is LNHDA, CDR2 SQIVND (reference sequence). Trimming at V came to 7 bases and at J to 4 bases, leaving 8 bases not matched to a gene. This CDR3 region has 14 residues.